Presented here are 2 T cell receptor beta chains from one specimen sequenced in a study of OX40 agonist ivuxolimab in advanced cancers. Receptor amplification or capture employed the immunoSEQ multiplex PCR assay. TCRdb holds this immuneACCESS table with in-frame rearrangements only. Some clones are missing; in checked studies, unresolved V genes explain under half, and the rest has no known cause. The sample contains about 76,000 clones, over 75% of them found a single time. The top ten clonotypes cover roughly 3% of the sample. Sequencing was performed on CD4+ or CD8+ T cells sorted from blood, taken in a trial of the OX40 agonist ivuxolimab. The receptors were gathered from an adult with an advanced solid tumor such as melanoma, head and neck, liver or kidney cancer.

The J gene is TRBJ1-6, the V gene TRBV5-1; TRBD1 is a possible D gene (6 bases). Germline-derived CDR1 and CDR2 are SGHRS and YFSETQ. V was pared by 3 bases and J by 6 bases, with 16 bases between. CDR3 length equals 16 residues. CDR3 loop: CASSYSEQGLNSPLHF. In nucleotides, the CDR3 is TGCGCCAGCAGCTATTCGGAACAGGGTCTTAATTCACCCCTCCACTTT.

This clone was seen just once. This chain links TRBV27 with TRBJ2-3, with D perhaps TRBD2 (9 bases). The CDR3 covers 23 residues. V lost 2 bases to trimming and J lost 4 bases, with 37 bases between them. Germline V lookup: CDR1 MNHEY, CDR2 SMNVEV (reference sequence). The CDR3 region is CASSLPTGGSSWSAGGSADTQYF. As DNA, the CDR3 is TGTGCCAGCAGTTTACCCACAGGGGGAAGTTCATGGTCGGCGGGGGGGTCCGCAGATACGCAGTATTTT.